This T cell receptor (beta chain) was identified in a study of blood T cell repertoires in COVID-19. Across the whole study: The cDNA or gDNA used as material had been derived from T cells, B-cell-depleted T cells, or PBMCs.

TCRdb keeps only in-frame clones here, not all; method: immunoSEQ multiplex PCR. The sample has under 150,000 clones; over 75% are singletons. What was sequenced was peripheral blood. This TCR came from a man older than 75 with acute or convalescent COVID-19.

The CDR3 coding sequence is TGTGCCAGCAGTTTCGGGGGACAGGGTCTCTACGAGCAGTACTTC. Amino acid sequence: CASSFGGQGLYEQYF. The rearrangement links TRBV28 to TRBJ2-7; 9 nucleotides match TRBD1. Germline V lookup: CDR1 MDHEN, CDR2 SYDVKM. The CDR3 sequence is 15 residues long. Unmatched junction bases numbered 6, after V lost 3 bases and J lost 3 bases.